Shown below are 7 T cell receptor beta chains from a single sample sequenced in a study of T cell changes during pregnancy in multiple sclerosis. Assay used: immunoSEQ multiplex PCR; TCRdb lists only in-frame clones, some missing. The table lists roughly 93,000 clones, 92% of them singletons. The starting material was peripheral blood, obtained after pregnancy. The origin of the receptors is a female donor in good health, enrolled as a control in a pregnancy study.

The CDR3 spells CASSAPRSGEQYF. The CDR3 region has the DNA TGTGCCAGCAGCGCTCCGAGATCAGGCGAGCAGTACTTC. The V gene is TRBV9, the J gene TRBJ2-7; unclear D gene. V lost 3 bases to trimming and J lost 6 bases, with 13 bases between them. Germline lookup yields CDR1 SGDLS and CDR2 YYNGEE. The length of the CDR3 is 13 residues.

The rearrangement uses TRBV6-5 and TRBJ2-5, with D unresolved. Between the trimmed V and J ends, which lost 0 bases and 1 base, there was a span of 6 bases. This CDR3 is built from 14 residues. In germline, CDR1 is MNHEY, CDR2 SVGAGI. CDR3 loop: CASSYSYSQETQYF. In DNA form, the CDR3 reads TGTGCCAGCAGTTACTCTTACAGCCAAGAGACCCAGTACTTC.

J is TRBJ1-4 and V is TRBV2; no firm D call. Germline V gene data show CDR1 as SNHLY and CDR2 as FYNNEI. V was clipped by 7 bases and J by 4 bases, with 16 bases between them. The CDR3 sequence is 15 residues long. CDR3 residues: CASTQRRSINEKLFF. As DNA, the CDR3 is TGTGCCAGCACCCAAAGACGGAGCATTAATGAAAAACTGTTTTTT. The variable domain in full, completed from reference TRBV2 and TRBJ1-4, reads EPEVTQTPSHQVTQMGQEVILRCVPISNHLYFYWYRQILGQKVEFLVSFYNNEISEKSEIFDDQFSVERPDGSNFTLKIRSTKLEDSAMYFCASTQRRSINEKLFFGSGTQLSVL.

The genes are TRBV5-6 and TRBJ2-2; possibly TRBD2 for D (7 bases). Germline CDR1 and CDR2: SGHDT and YYEEEE. Between the trimmed V and J ends, which lost 0 bases and 6 bases, there was a span of 15 bases. The CDR3 length is 16 residues. This chain's CDR3 is CASSLGPRGRPGELFF. CDR3 nucleotide sequence: TGTGCCAGCAGCTTGGGTCCGCGGGGGCGGCCCGGGGAGCTGTTTTTT.

The chain couples TRBV19 to TRBJ1-6, with D perhaps matching TRBD1 (6 bases). The germline CDR1 and CDR2 sequences are LNHDA and SQIVND (reference sequence). The CDR3 is 17 residues long. V was cut by 4 bases and J by 7 bases, with 20 bases left in between. The CDR3 DNA reads as TGTGCCAGTAGTACTCCGAGGTTACAGGGACCCAATTCACCCCTCCACTTT. Encoded protein: CASSTPRLQGPNSPLHF.

The rearrangement links TRBV7-6 to TRBJ2-1; 8 nucleotides match TRBD2. V dropped 1 base and J dropped 6; count of bases not matched to a gene: 5. The CDR3 totals 15 residues. Germline CDR1 SGHVS, CDR2 FNYEAQ. CDR3 protein: CASSLGPGGLNEQFF. CDR3 sequence (DNA): TGTGCCAGCAGCTTAGGCCCGGGGGGGCTCAATGAGCAGTTCTTC.

The chain employs TRBV27 and TRBJ1-4; 9 bases are a match to TRBD1. CDR1 is MNHEY and CDR2 is SMNVEV in the germline V gene (reference sequence). With 0 bases clipped from V and 7 bases from J, the junction kept 3 bases outside the gene matches. The CDR3 contains 15 residues. CDR3 DNA sequence: TGTGCCAGCAGTTTATCTGGGACAGGGCTTGAAAAACTGTTTTTT. Protein product: CASSLSGTGLEKLFF.